The 26 T cell receptor beta chains below were found in one sample sequenced in a study of cytomegalovirus exposure and HLA in healthy donors. PCR used 60 Vbeta primers and 13 Jbeta primers. Here immunoSEQ multiplex PCR was the method, and the copy in TCRdb shows in-frame clones only, minus some. The sample contains about 190,000 clones, more than 70% of which appear only once. Sample: PBMCs. These receptors originate from a man aged 25-40 years in good health and CMV-seropositive.

This sequence joins TRBV6-5 and TRBJ1-6; 9 nucleotides line up with TRBD1. The V gene's germline CDR1 is MNHEY and CDR2 SVGAGI. V gave up 6 bases and J gave up 8 bases; unmatched junction bases: 8. The CDR3 has 15 residues. Written as DNA, the CDR3 is TGTGCCAGCAGGGACTCCGGGACAGGGTATTCACCCCTCCACTTT. It is translated as CASRDSGTGYSPLHF.

The J gene is TRBJ1-1, the V gene TRBV5-1; weak D call: TRBD1 (6 bases). The CDR3 has 14 residues. The V end was cut by 3 bases, the J end by 6 bases, with 15 bases between. Germline V gene sequence: CDR1 SGHRS, CDR2 YFSETQ. The CDR3 here is CASSSGQLEAEAFF. The CDR3 DNA reads as TGCGCCAGCAGCTCAGGACAGCTTGAGGCTGAAGCTTTCTTT.

The CDR3 bases are TGTGCCAGCAGTTACCCTGGCCAACCCTCCTACGAGCAGTACTTC. Its translation: CASSYPGQPSYEQYF. This sequence joins TRBV6-6 and TRBJ2-7; D ambiguous. Trimming shortened V by 2 bases and J by 0 bases, and 11 bases separated the two germline ends. Germline V gene lookup returns CDR1 MNHNY and CDR2 SVGAGI (reference sequence). The CDR3 spans 15 residues.

V is TRBV7-9 and J is TRBJ1-2, with a tentative D call TRBD1 (6 bases). The CDR3 has 14 residues. With 4 bases removed from V and 3 bases from J, the gap between germline ends came to 12 bases. Germline-derived CDR1 and CDR2 are SEHNR and FQNEAQ (reference sequence). This CDR3 reads CASSSRGGYYGYTF. The CDR3 nucleotides are TGTGCCAGCAGCTCAAGGGGGGGGTACTATGGCTACACCTTC.

This sequence joins TRBV4-2 and TRBJ1-2, with no clear D. The CDR3 is 14 amino acids. Germline loops: CDR1 LGHNA, CDR2 YNFKEQ. V dropped 1 base and J dropped 4 bases, with 10 bases sitting between them. The CDR3: CASSQGATVYGYTF. In nucleotides, the CDR3 is TGTGCCAGCAGCCAAGGGGCAACGGTCTATGGCTACACCTTC.

Regarding this clone: A junction boundary mismatches the germline segment, possibly from a read error. Here the CDR3 DNA reads TGCGCCAGCAGCCAAGATCCGGGACTAGCGGGTCTTGACTTC. Its translation: CASSQDPGLAGLDF. V is TRBV4-3 and J is TRBJ2-7, with TRBD2 identical over 12 bases. The CDR3 covers 14 residues. The germline gives CDR1 LGHNA, CDR2 YSLEER.

Notes on this clone: Its ends do not fully match the called genes, so a read error is possible. The rearrangement links TRBV5-4 to TRBJ2-7; D unclear. Germline loops: CDR1 SGHNT, CDR2 YYREEE (reference sequence). The CDR3 has 14 amino acids. CDR3 loop: CAGSLIDPRNEQYF. The CDR3 nucleotides read TGTGCCGGCAGCTTGATAGACCCTAGGAACGAGCAGTACTTC.

CDR3: CAWIRAGVLDTQYF. CDR3 nucleotide sequence: TGTGCCTGGATTAGGGCGGGAGTACTTGATACGCAGTATTTT. The V and J genes are TRBV30 and TRBJ2-3, with 7 positions matching TRBD2. The CDR3 length is 14 residues. Trimming took 4 bases from V and 6 from J; bases not matched to a gene: 10. Germline CDR1 GTSNPN, CDR2 SVGIG (reference sequence).

This chain connects TRBV10-3 to TRBJ2-7, with TRBD2 identical over 10 bases. Germline CDR1 ENHRY, CDR2 SYGVKD. There are 14 residues in the CDR3. V shed 6 bases, J shed 9 bases, and the junction held 11 bases outside the gene matches. The CDR3 is CAIRELAGRTRQYF. Written as DNA, the CDR3 is TGTGCCATCAGAGAACTAGCGGGGCGTACGAGGCAGTACTTC.

Regarding this clone: Relative to the germline gene, one junction end is altered; a read error may explain this. This specimen includes other DNA sequences encoding the same CDR3. The J gene is TRBJ2-1, the V gene TRBV7-2, with D uncertain. This CDR3 is built from 14 residues. Germline assignment: CDR1 SGHTA and CDR2 FQGNSA. The CDR3 spells CASSFGGSYNEQFF. CDR3 DNA sequence: TGTGCCAGCAGCTTCGGCGGCTCCTATAATGAGCAGTTCTTC.

The sample holds one count of this clone. The chain uses TRBV6-6 and TRBJ1-5, with TRBD1 identical over 10 bases. The germline gives CDR1 MNHNY, CDR2 SVGAGI (reference sequence). J was trimmed by 4 bases and V by 1 base; bases with no gene match: 1. This CDR3 is 15 amino acids long. CDR3 in DNA: TGTGCCAGCAGTTACTTGGGACAGGGGAATCAGCCCCAGCATTTT. Protein: CASSYLGQGNQPQHF.

This clone was observed once. The CDR3 is CASRTYRGAEAFF. The CDR3 bases are TGTGCCAGCAGAACGTACAGGGGCGCTGAAGCTTTCTTT. The chain employs TRBV6-1 and TRBJ1-1; 7 bases fit TRBD1. The germline V gene has CDR1 MNHNS and CDR2 SASEGT. CDR3 length: 13 amino acids. V trimming: 6 bases; J trimming: 6 bases; junction bases outside the gene matches: 7.

The table lists this clone with a few counts. CDR3 residues: CASTLPAGTEAFF. Written as DNA, the CDR3 is TGTGCCAGCACTCTACCGGCGGGCACTGAAGCTTTCTTT. This rearrangement joins TRBV2 to TRBJ1-1; D gene ambiguous. This CDR3 comprises 13 residues. In germline, CDR1 is SNHLY, CDR2 FYNNEI. The V gene lost 7 bases and the J gene lost 4 bases, with 13 bases spanning the gap.

The sample holds a few counts of this clone. Different DNA sequences within this sample yield the same CDR3. The rearrangement links TRBV5-1 to TRBJ2-2; 11 bases map to TRBD1. Germline values: CDR1 SGHRS, CDR2 YFSETQ. J was trimmed by 7 bases and V by 4 bases; bases with no gene match: 3. CDR3 size: 14 residues. The chain's CDR3 is CASSPGQGDGELFF. The CDR3 DNA reads as TGCGCCAGCAGCCCGGGACAGGGGGACGGGGAGCTGTTTTTT.

This clone occurred once. This chain uses TRBV5-4 with TRBJ2-5; the D gene is possibly TRBD2 (6 bases). Trimming took 5 bases from V and 5 from J, leaving 13 bases between them. Germline V CDR1 and CDR2: SGHNT, YYREEE (reference sequence). This CDR3 is built from 13 residues. The CDR3 is CASRPAEGETQYF. Here the CDR3 DNA reads TGTGCCAGCAGGCCGGCGGAGGGGGAGACCCAGTACTTC.

V usage is TRBV27 and J usage is TRBJ1-4; TRBD1 might be the D (6 bases). CDR3 length: 15 amino acids. V lost 3 bases, J lost 8 bases, and 16 bases lay in between. Germline CDR1 MNHEY, CDR2 SMNVEV (reference sequence). The CDR3 sequence: CASSFAERGSEKLFF. In DNA form, the CDR3 reads TGTGCCAGCAGTTTCGCTGAGAGGGGGAGCGAAAAACTGTTTTTT.

The chain carries TRBV6-5 and TRBJ1-1; D possibly corresponds to TRBD1 (5 bases). This CDR3 is built from 14 residues. Germline CDR1 is MNHEY and CDR2 is SVGAGI. V lost 6 bases and J lost 3, with 14 bases in between. The DNA of the CDR3 is TGTGCCAGCAGGGCTAGGACGGGGGACACTGAAGCTTTCTTT. Translating gives CASRARTGDTEAFF.

J is TRBJ2-7 and V is TRBV4-1, with 7 bases that match TRBD1. Germline loops: CDR1 MGHRA, CDR2 YSYEKL. The CDR3 contains 16 residues. The junction had 9 bases not matched to a gene; V was cut back by 0 bases and J by 4 bases. For the CDR3, the DNA is TGCGCCAGCAGCCAAGATTCGGCGGACAGGATTTACGAGCAGTACTTC. Its translation is CASSQDSADRIYEQYF.

This clone has only one observation. The chain uses TRBV5-6 and TRBJ2-6, with D tentatively TRBD1 (6 bases). CDR3 length equals 15 residues. CDR1 and CDR2 from the germline V gene are SGHDT and YYEEEE. V dropped 5 bases and J dropped 2 bases, with 11 bases sitting between them. CDR3 DNA sequence: TGTGCCAGCAGGTTAGCAGGGGCTGGGGCCAACGTCCTGACTTTC. This gives the protein CASRLAGAGANVLTF.

As concerns this clone: The same CDR3 arises from other DNA sequences in this sample as well. This chain joins TRBV14 and TRBJ1-3; D is perhaps TRBD1 (6 bases). The CDR3 spans 20 residues. Trimming removed 0 bases from V and 0 bases from J, with 21 bases in between. The germline V gene encodes CDR1 SGHDN and CDR2 FVKESK. The CDR3 DNA sequence: TGTGCCAGCAGCCAAGATCCAGGAAGGGCAGGGGATCGCTCTGGAAACACCATATATTTT. It specifies CASSQDPGRAGDRSGNTIYF.

The rearrangement joins TRBV5-4 to TRBJ2-2, with no clear D. The CDR3 sequence is 18 residues long. Per germline, CDR1 SGHNT and CDR2 YYREEE (reference sequence). V was shortened by 0 bases and J by 5 bases, with 20 bases between the two germline ends. CDR3 sequence reads: CASSLEPGRMLRTGELFF. CDR3 bases: TGTGCCAGCAGCTTGGAGCCGGGTCGTATGCTTCGTACCGGGGAGCTGTTTTTT.

This clone has just a few counts. The V call is TRBV6-1, the J call TRBJ2-4; the match to TRBD1 covers 9 bases. The CDR3 consists of 14 residues. V lost 2 bases and J lost 5; bases outside the gene matches: 1. Germline V lookup: CDR1 MNHNS, CDR2 SASEGT. CDR3 in amino acids: CASSEWTGENIQYF. In DNA form, the CDR3 reads TGTGCCAGCAGTGAATGGACAGGGGAAAACATTCAGTACTTC.

The CDR3 sequence: CASSRQRGLGEQYF. As DNA, the CDR3 is TGTGCCAGCAGCCGCCAGAGGGGGCTGGGGGAGCAGTACTTC. The chain uses TRBV6-5 and TRBJ2-7; 7 bases match TRBD1. This CDR3 has 14 residues. The germline CDR1 and CDR2 sequences are MNHEY and SVGAGI. J gave up 7 bases and V 6 bases, and 12 bases lay outside the gene matches.

The sample holds a few counts of this clone. This CDR3 is CASSLEGASSIDTQYF. The CDR3 DNA sequence: TGTGCCAGCAGTTTGGAGGGGGCAAGTTCTATAGATACGCAGTATTTT. The chain is built from TRBV6-5 and TRBJ2-3; possibly TRBD1 for D (7 bases). Germline V CDR1 and CDR2: MNHEY, SVGAGI. The CDR3 is made up of 16 amino acids. With 4 bases removed from V and 5 bases from J, the gap between germline ends came to 19 bases.

V is TRBV27 and J is TRBJ1-5, with a tentative D call TRBD1 (5 bases). The CDR3 covers 14 residues. V shed 2 bases and J shed 6 bases, with 11 bases lying between them. Germline CDR1 is MNHEY and CDR2 is SMNVEV (reference sequence). The CDR3 loop reads CASSLAQGGQPQHF. As DNA, the CDR3 is TGTGCCAGCAGTTTAGCCCAGGGTGGTCAGCCCCAGCATTTT.

The chain joins TRBV7-9 to TRBJ2-3; D call uncertain. There are 16 residues in the CDR3. Germline CDR1 SEHNR, CDR2 FQNEAQ (reference sequence). The V gene lost 2 bases and the J gene lost 2 bases, with 14 bases spanning the gap. CDR3 sequence (DNA): TGTGCCAGCAGCTTATTCTCTAGTCCTACCACAGATACGCAGTATTTT. Its translation is CASSLFSSPTTDTQYF.